The T cell receptor (beta chain) described here comes from a study of blood T cell repertoires in COVID-19. Trimming removed 5 bases from V and 4 bases from J; junction bases left unmatched: 9. The CDR3 extends over 14 amino acids. Germline lookup yields CDR1 SQVTM and CDR2 ANQGSEA. Original processing notes: Nucleated cell counts were estimated from reference gene primer amplification. TCRdb keeps only in-frame clones here, not all; method: immunoSEQ multiplex PCR. That table is the source of V, J and clone size, and D and trimming were worked out from the DNA. The repertoire holds around 170,000 clones, around 86% seen once, with about 7.1% in the top ten. Enrolment of Seattle patients took place during active infection, and they were followed longitudinally. This clone is labeled medium-sized.

The sample consisted of peripheral blood. V and J are TRBV29-1 and TRBJ2-7; 9 nucleotides align to TRBD2. The clonotype comes from a woman aged 70-85 years with COVID-19, enrolled during active disease. The CDR3 DNA is TGCAGCGTTCGGACTCTAGCGGGACAATACGAGCAGTACTTC. Translation: CSVRTLAGQYEQYF.